This TCR beta chain was identified in a study of human thymus T cells. Resections from corrective heart surgery provided thymus tissue. Comments on this clone: Antigen unknown.

Findings of the study overall: Within thymic and blood repertoires, V and J gene usage appeared to be biased.

Clones were sequenced by immunoSEQ multiplex PCR, and TCRdb holds only the in-frame ones, with some missing. The data show some 120,000 clones, with more than 90% seen just once and around 0.025% held by the top ten. The receptor was derived from a boy less than two years old with a congenital heart defect but otherwise immunologically healthy. The sequenced sample consisted of thymus tissue.

CDR3 sequence reads: CASSLATSGGWNREETQYF. The CDR3, as DNA: TGTGCCAGCAGCTTAGCGACTAGCGGGGGGTGGAATCGGGAGGAGACCCAGTACTTC. The chain recombines TRBV7-8 with TRBJ2-5; 13 positions match TRBD2. CDR3 length: 19 amino acids. Germline CDR1 is SGHVS and CDR2 is FQNEAQ. J was trimmed by 5 bases and V by 0 bases; bases with no gene match: 12.